One and the same sample provided the 19 T cell receptor beta chains below, sequenced in a study of metastatic and nonmetastatic thyroid tumors. Nobody among the patients had been given any treatment before thyroid surgery. From the PCR reads, TCRdb re-called clones with MiXCR. The sample includes approximately 60,000 clones, 25% to 30% seen only once; the top ten take about 16%. Sequencing used blood. These receptor sequences come from a female donor with papillary thyroid cancer or a benign thyroid nodule (not recorded which). Some clones in this sample may be carry-over from other donors' samples.

This clone was counted only a few times. CDR3 region: CAWSKGYGNTIYF. CDR3 coding DNA: TGTGCCTGGAGCAAGGGGTACGGAAACACCATATATTTT. V gene TRBV30 combines with J gene TRBJ1-3, with a weak D call TRBD1 (5 bases). This CDR3 region has 13 residues. Germline lookup yields CDR1 GTSNPN and CDR2 SVGIG (reference sequence). V lost 3 bases, J lost 4 bases, and 10 bases lay in between.

The chain is built from TRBV4-1 and TRBJ2-2; no firm D call. This CDR3 has 11 residues. V was shortened by 3 bases and J by 7 bases, with 3 bases between the two germline ends. CDR1 and CDR2 (germline): MGHRA, YSYEKL. The CDR3 nucleotides are TGCGCCAGCAGCCACGACGGGGAGCTGTTTTTT. Translation: CASSHDGELFF.

J is TRBJ1-6 and V is TRBV2; 9 nucleotides agree with TRBD1. The CDR3 runs 17 residues. Germline V gene data show CDR1 as SNHLY and CDR2 as FYNNEI. J lost 0 bases, V lost 8 bases, and 8 bases had no gene match. The DNA of the CDR3 is TGTGCCAGCGCGACAGGGACAGGGAGCTCCTATAATTCACCCCTCCACTTT. Translation: CASATGTGSSYNSPLHF.

In regard to this clone: Germline is not matched at one junction end, which may reflect a read error. V gene TRBV6-4 combines with J gene TRBJ2-3; D perhaps matches TRBD2 (6 bases). Germline V gene data show CDR1 as MRHNA and CDR2 as SNTAGT. This CDR3 has 15 residues. The CDR3 sequence: CASRDSLPGADAQYF. In nucleotides, the CDR3 is TGTGCCAGCAGAGACTCACTACCGGGAGCAGATGCGCAGTATTTT.

This clone occurred a few times. The CDR3 is CASSLGQGFYEQYF. DNA for the CDR3: TGTGCCAGCAGTTTAGGACAGGGCTTTTACGAGCAGTACTTC. The chain couples TRBV12-3 or TRBV12-4 to TRBJ2-7; 7 nucleotides line up with TRBD1. V was clipped by 1 base and J by 4 bases; unmatched bases: 4. The CDR3 has 14 amino acids.

The chain is built from TRBV12-3 or TRBV12-4 and TRBJ2-7; TRBD2 might be the D (6 bases). CDR3 length equals 14 residues. The V end lost 6 bases, the J end lost 4 bases, and 16 bases lay between the germline ends. DNA for the CDR3: TGTGCCAGCAGGACCTCGGAGGGCCGGTACGAGCAGTACTTC. Residues: CASRTSEGRYEQYF.

This sequence joins TRBV12-3 or TRBV12-4 and TRBJ2-2; D is unclear. This CDR3 is 15 amino acids long. Trimming cost V 7 bases and J 0 bases, with 12 bases left between them. CDR3 in amino acids: CASIGGQTNTGELFF. The CDR3 DNA is TGTGCCAGCATTGGTGGTCAGACGAACACCGGGGAGCTGTTTTTT.

The chain combines TRBV11-2 with TRBJ2-1; D uncertain. CDR1 is SGHAT, CDR2 FQNNGV, per germline. This CDR3 is built from 14 residues. The ends were cut back, 5 bases at V and 1 base at J, with 9 bases in the middle. Here the CDR3 reads CASSPDRSYNEQFF. CDR3 nucleotide sequence: TGTGCCAGCAGCCCGGACCGTTCCTACAATGAGCAGTTCTTC.

This clone turned up a few times. This chain uses TRBV6-5 with TRBJ2-5; no definite D call. The CDR3 spans 14 residues. Deletions cut 0 bases from V and 1 base from J, with 6 bases between. CDR1 is MNHEY, CDR2 SVGAGI, per germline. The DNA for the CDR3 is TGTGCCAGCAGTTACTCGGCAGGCCAAGAGACCCAGTACTTC. Translating it yields CASSYSAGQETQYF.

The rearrangement links TRBV6-1 to TRBJ2-3; D may be TRBD2 (5 bases). The germline gives CDR1 MNHNS, CDR2 SASEGT. There are 15 residues in the CDR3. V was trimmed by 2 bases and J by 2 bases, leaving 11 bases between them. The CDR3, as DNA: TGTGCCAGCAGTGAACAGCGGACGCTCACAGATACGCAGTATTTT. Protein product: CASSEQRTLTDTQYF.

As to this clone: A much bigger clone sits one base away, suggesting this may be a read error. The V gene is TRBV7-7, the J gene TRBJ1-3; D is perhaps TRBD1 (6 bases). From germline, CDR1 is SSHAT and CDR2 FNYEAQ (reference sequence). The CDR3 totals 14 residues. The DNA for the CDR3 is TGTGCTAGCAGCGCAGGGGTGTCTGGAACCACCATATATTTT. Its protein product is CASSAGVSGTTIYF.

This chain uses TRBV7-2 with TRBJ2-3; 7 bases agree with TRBD2. There are 15 residues in the CDR3. Germline assignment: CDR1 SGHTA and CDR2 FQGNSA. V lost 1 base, J lost 2 bases, and 3 bases stayed unmatched. The CDR3 nucleotides are TGTGCCAGCAGCTTAGGGCGGGGGTTCACAGATACGCAGTATTTT. It yields the protein CASSLGRGFTDTQYF.

This chain links TRBV7-2 with TRBJ1-5; D gene ambiguous. V lost 5 bases, J lost 2 bases, and 7 bases lay in between. The CDR3 runs 13 residues. Looked up from germline, CDR1 is SGHTA and CDR2 is FQGNSA. The chain's CDR3 is CASSPRGNQPQHF. The CDR3, as DNA: TGTGCCAGCAGCCCTCGGGGCAATCAGCCCCAGCATTTT.

This chain uses TRBV6-2 or TRBV6-3 with TRBJ2-3, with 10 bases aligning to TRBD2. The germline CDR1 and CDR2 sequences are MNHEY and SVGEGT. V lost 2 bases, J lost 1 base, and 12 bases stayed unmatched. The CDR3 has 19 amino acids. The CDR3 DNA follows: TGTGCCAGCAGTTACCCGATGAGGGTAGCGGGGGGCCGCACAGATACGCAGTATTTT. Amino acids: CASSYPMRVAGGRTDTQYF.

In this sample, this clone turned up many times. This chain links TRBV4-1 with TRBJ1-1; D unresolved. CDR1 and CDR2 from the germline V gene are MGHRA and YSYEKL. V lost 4 bases, J lost 1 base, and 7 bases lay in between. The CDR3 totals 13 residues. CDR3 bases: TGCGCCAGCAGCCCTGGTACGAACACTGAAGCTTTCTTT. Translating it yields CASSPGTNTEAFF.

The rearrangement links TRBV4-2 to TRBJ2-3, with 10 bases matching TRBD2. Germline V lookup: CDR1 LGHNA, CDR2 YNFKEQ. V lost 1 base and J lost 3; bases outside the gene matches: 7. The length of the CDR3 is 17 residues. The CDR3 DNA reads TGTGCCAGCAGCCAAGTTCAAGCGGGAGGGCGGACAGATACGCAGTATTTT. Translated, it gives CASSQVQAGGRTDTQYF.

This clone is medium-sized within its sample. V usage is TRBV19 and J usage is TRBJ1-1; possibly TRBD1 for D (5 bases). Trimming left V 8 bases short and J 6 bases short, with 22 bases between. CDR1 and CDR2 (germline): LNHDA, SQIVND (reference sequence). This CDR3 has 15 residues. CDR3 in DNA: TGTGCCAGTCTGCGGGACGGCCTACTAGGAGCTGAAGCTTTCTTT. Protein product: CASLRDGLLGAEAFF.

This clone was observed a handful of times. The CDR3 is CASSLTGIDQPQHF. CDR3 in DNA: TGTGCCAGCAGTTTAACCGGGATTGATCAGCCCCAGCATTTT. The V call is TRBV28, the J call TRBJ1-5; no clear D gene. Germline V gives CDR1 MDHEN, CDR2 SYDVKM. The CDR3 consists of 14 residues. Trimming stripped 2 bases from V and 5 bases from J, with 10 bases between. Full variable domain (outside the CDR3, taken from reference TRBV28 and TRBJ1-5): DVKVTQSSRYLVKRTGEKVFLECVQDMDHENMFWYRQDPGLGLRLIYFSYDVKMKEKGDIPEGYSVSREKKERFSLILESASTNQTSMYLCASSLTGIDQPQHFGDGTRLSIL.

The V and J genes are TRBV6-9 and TRBJ1-2, with a possible D match to TRBD1 (5 bases). Germline loops: CDR1 MNHGY, CDR2 SVAAGI. This CDR3 region has 14 residues. The V end lost 0 bases, the J end lost 4 bases, and 9 bases lay between the germline ends. The CDR3 protein is CASSYSGPAYGYTF. CDR3 nucleotides: TGTGCCAGCAGTTATTCGGGACCGGCCTATGGCTACACCTTC.